The source of this T cell receptor (beta chain) is a study of blood T cell repertoires in COVID-19 (dated by TCRdb to about 2020). At the level of the whole study: Samples from collaborators originated in the United States, Italy and Spain and spanned both the acute and convalescent phases of COVID-19. The material from the prospective study consisted of cDNA or gDNA derived from T cells, B-cell-depleted T cells, or PBMCs. The dataset comprised deeply sampled blood TCRbeta repertoires from subjects exposed to, actively infected with, or recovered from COVID-19. A freely available public database, intended as a resource for researchers studying the immune response to SARS-CoV-2, is where the repertoires were released. The samples were drawn from two sources: the first 160 participants of the ongoing ImmuneRACE study, and fewer than 1,500 subjects contributed by 6 global collaborators. Nearly every sample came with metadata listing a de-identified subject ID, COVID-19 status, age in years and sex. Where available, HLA class I and class II types were taken from metadata supplied by the sample provider and were not determined by assay-based typing. What the study reported, not specific to this receptor: The amount of clinical and demographic metadata varied by source and participant and was provided uncurated.

In the prospective study, participants were about 18 to 95 years old, resided in 24 geographic areas of the United States, and were enrolled through a virtual design. To assign participants to cohorts, the prospective study relied on clinical history that participants themselves reported in a screening survey and a study questionnaire. Each participant in the prospective study had whole blood, serum and a nasopharyngeal or oropharyngeal swab collected by mobile phlebotomists. Prospective study participants could optionally give additional blood draws and questionnaires over a 2-month period. Before DNA extraction, prospective study blood samples were shipped either frozen or at room temperature. Note on this clone: It has no known antigen specificity. Per-base qualities were not stored, and no clone one base away is much larger.

The germline ends are 25 bases apart after V is trimmed by 7 bases and J by 1 base. CDR1 is given as LNHDA and CDR2 as SQIVND, both from the germline V gene (reference sequence). There are 19 amino acids in the CDR3, from cysteine to phenylalanine inclusive. Just CDR3 DNA is preserved here, 57 bases in frame from base 1. The immunoSEQ Assay, a bias-controlled multiplex PCR, was used to amplify TCRbeta CDR3 regions from genomic DNA. Processing in the source paper ran as follows. Nucleated cell counts per sample were estimated from amplification of reference gene primers within the assay. To quantify the absolute abundance of each unique TCRbeta CDR3 rearrangement, sequence reads were collapsed and filtered. For each sample, productive Simpson clonality was calculated as the square root of Simpson's diversity index over productive rearrangements. TCRdb mirrors the immuneACCESS table, restricted to in-frame sequences. Some clones are absent from its copies; in checked studies, under half trace to an unresolved V gene, and the reason for the others is unknown. V and J calls and clone size follow that table, whereas D and trimming were derived from the DNA. The sample profile shows approximately 390,000 clones; roughly 86% of them were found once. The biggest ten clones account for 2% to 2.5% of the sample.

Material for sequencing was PBMCs or T cells enriched from blood (not recorded which). The sequence was obtained from a middle-aged woman with acute COVID-19. This receptor chain uses TRBV19 and TRBJ2-2; a tentative D call is TRBD2 (6 bases match). The nucleotide sequence is given as TGTGCCAGTACATCGTCGCCCGGGGGATCCATGATGAACACCGGGGAGCTGTTTTTT. This codes for CASTSSPGGSMMNTGELFF. The CDR3, completed at both ends by the reference TRBV19 and TRBJ2-2 genes, gives the full variable domain DGGITQSPKYLFRKEGQNVTLSCEQNLNHDAMYWYRQDPGQGLRLIYYSQIVNDFQKGDIAEGYSVSREKKESFPLTVTSAQKNPTAFYLCASTSSPGGSMMNTGELFFGEGSRLTVL.